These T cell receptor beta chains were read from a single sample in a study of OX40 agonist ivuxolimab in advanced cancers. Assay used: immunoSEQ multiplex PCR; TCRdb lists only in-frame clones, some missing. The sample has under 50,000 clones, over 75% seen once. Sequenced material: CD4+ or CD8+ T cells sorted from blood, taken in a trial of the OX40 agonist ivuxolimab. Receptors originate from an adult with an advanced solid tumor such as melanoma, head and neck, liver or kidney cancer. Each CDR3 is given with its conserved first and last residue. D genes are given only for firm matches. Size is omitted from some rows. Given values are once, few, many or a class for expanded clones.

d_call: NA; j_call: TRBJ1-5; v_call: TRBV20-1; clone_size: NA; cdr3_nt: TGCAGTGCTAGAGATGGGGGGCGTCGGCATTTT; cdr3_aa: CSARDGGRRHF
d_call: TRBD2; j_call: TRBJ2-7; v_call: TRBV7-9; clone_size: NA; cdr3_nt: TGTGCCAGCAGCTCCCAGCGGGGGGGGGAGCAGTACTTC; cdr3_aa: CASSSQRGGEQYF
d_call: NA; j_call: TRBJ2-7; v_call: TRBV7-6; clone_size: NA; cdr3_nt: TGTGCCAGCAGCCTGGGGGGCACCTACGAGCAGTACTTC; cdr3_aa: CASSLGGTYEQYF
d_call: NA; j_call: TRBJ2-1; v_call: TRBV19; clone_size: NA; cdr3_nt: TGTGCCAGTAGTATCCAGAATGAGCAGTTCTTC; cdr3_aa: CASSIQNEQFF
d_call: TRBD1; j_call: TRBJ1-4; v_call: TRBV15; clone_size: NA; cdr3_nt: TGTGCCACCAGCAGAGATTTACCGGGACAGGGGTCTGAAAAACTGTTTTTT; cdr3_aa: CATSRDLPGQGSEKLFF
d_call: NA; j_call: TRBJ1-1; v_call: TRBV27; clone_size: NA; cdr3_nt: TGTGCCAGCAGTTTATCAGTAGTAAGGGCAGACATGAACACTGAAGCTTTCTTT; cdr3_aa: CASSLSVVRADMNTEAFF
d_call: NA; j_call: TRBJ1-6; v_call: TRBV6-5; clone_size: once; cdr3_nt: TGTGCCAGCAGTCCACAGCCGACATGGTCACCCCTCCACTTT; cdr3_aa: CASSPQPTWSPLHF
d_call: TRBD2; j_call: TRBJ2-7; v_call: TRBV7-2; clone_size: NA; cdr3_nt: TGTGCCAGCAGCTCTTTGAGCGGGAGAGGTCACGAGCAGTACTTC; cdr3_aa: CASSSLSGRGHEQYF
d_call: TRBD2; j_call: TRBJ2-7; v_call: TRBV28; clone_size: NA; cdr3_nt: TGTGCCAGCAGTCGATCCGGGACTACAATTTCCTACGAGCAGTACTTC; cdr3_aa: CASSRSGTTISYEQYF
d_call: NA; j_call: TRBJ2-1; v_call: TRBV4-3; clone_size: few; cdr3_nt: TGCGCCAGCAGCCAAGATCCGAGGGCGTCAGAGTTCTTC; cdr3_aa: CASSQDPRASEFF
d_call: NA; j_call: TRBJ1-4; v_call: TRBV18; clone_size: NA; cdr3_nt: TGTGCCAGCTCACCGGGGGGCAGCCCTGAAAAACTGTTTTTT; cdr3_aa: CASSPGGSPEKLFF
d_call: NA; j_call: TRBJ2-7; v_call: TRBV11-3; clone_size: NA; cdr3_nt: TGTGCCAGCAGCTTAGATCTGGGAGCCTACGAGCAGTACTTC; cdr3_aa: CASSLDLGAYEQYF
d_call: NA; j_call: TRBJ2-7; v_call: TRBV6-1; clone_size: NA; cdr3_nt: TGTGCCACCATAAGAGCAGAAACCTACGAGCAGTACTTC; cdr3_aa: CATIRAETYEQYF
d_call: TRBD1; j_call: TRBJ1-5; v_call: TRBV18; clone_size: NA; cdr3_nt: TGTGCCAGCTCACTAACAGGGGGCCGGGACAATCAGCCCCAGCATTTT; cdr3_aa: CASSLTGGRDNQPQHF
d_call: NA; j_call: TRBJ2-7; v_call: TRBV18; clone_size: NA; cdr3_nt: TGTGCCAGCTCACCCGCAGGGGTCGGCGAGCAGTACTTC; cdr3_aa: CASSPAGVGEQYF
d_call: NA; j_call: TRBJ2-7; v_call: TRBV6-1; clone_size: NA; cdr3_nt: TGTGCCAGCAGTGAAGCAAGGGTATACGAGCAGTACTTC; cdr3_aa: CASSEARVYEQYF
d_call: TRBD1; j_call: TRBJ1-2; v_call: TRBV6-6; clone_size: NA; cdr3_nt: TGTGCCAGCAGTTACTCGGTTAGACAGGGCCATGGCTACACCTTC; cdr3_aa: CASSYSVRQGHGYTF
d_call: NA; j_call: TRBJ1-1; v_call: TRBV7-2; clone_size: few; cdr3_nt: TGTGCCAGCAGCGGCGGGGGGGCGCGGACTGAAGCTTTCTTT; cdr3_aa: CASSGGGARTEAFF
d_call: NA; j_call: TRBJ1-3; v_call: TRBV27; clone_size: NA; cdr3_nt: TGTGCCAGCTCAAGGAGCTCTGGAAACACCATATATTTT; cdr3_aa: CASSRSSGNTIYF
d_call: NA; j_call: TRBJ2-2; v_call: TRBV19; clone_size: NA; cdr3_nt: TGTGCCAGTAGTATCCCTTGGGGGAAAAGGAACACCGGGGAGCTGTTTTTT; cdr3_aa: CASSIPWGKRNTGELFF
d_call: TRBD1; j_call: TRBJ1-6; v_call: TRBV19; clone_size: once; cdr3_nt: TGTGCCAGTAGTATGGGGGACAGGGTAAATTCACCCCTCCACTTT; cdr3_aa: CASSMGDRVNSPLHF
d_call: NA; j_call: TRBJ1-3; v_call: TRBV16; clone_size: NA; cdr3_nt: TGTGCCAGCAGCGAGAAGGCCACCATATATTTT; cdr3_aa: CASSEKATIYF
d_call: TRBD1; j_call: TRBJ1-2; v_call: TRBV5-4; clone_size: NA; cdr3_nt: TGTGCCAGCAGCTTGGTCGGGACAGGGGCTCTCTATGGCTACACCTTC; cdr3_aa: CASSLVGTGALYGYTF
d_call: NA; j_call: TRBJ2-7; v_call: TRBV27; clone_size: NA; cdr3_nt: TGTGCCAGCAGTCGGCCTGACCTCAGCGAGCAGTACTTC; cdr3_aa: CASSRPDLSEQYF